One sample yielded the 15 T cell receptor beta chains listed below, sequenced in a study of T cell repertoires in cytomegalovirus infection. In TCRdb, the reads were re-called with MiXCR into one record per CDR3 protein. Of 350,000 to 450,000 distinct CDR3 sequences in the sample, around 18% are singletons; the top ten hold approximately 10%. The sample taken for sequencing was PBMCs. The receptors were gathered from a human donor in good health (CMV status not recorded). Some clones in this sample may be carry-over from other donors' samples.

This clonotype showed up just a few times. The rearrangement uses TRBV29-1 and TRBJ2-3, with 13 bases identical to TRBD2. Unmatched junction bases numbered 5, after V lost 4 bases and J lost 4 bases. Germline V gives CDR1 SQVTM, CDR2 ANQGSEA. The length of the CDR3 is 15 residues. CDR3 sequence (DNA): TGCAGCGTTGTGTGGACTAGCGGGAGTCCAGATACGCAGTATTTT. As protein: CSVVWTSGSPDTQYF.

DNA for the CDR3: TGTGCCAGCGGCGGACAGGGGGGTTTCGCCGGGGAGCTGTTTTTT. Its protein product is CASGGQGGFAGELFF. This rearrangement joins TRBV2 to TRBJ2-2; TRBD1 matches at 10 bases. The CDR3 runs 15 residues. V shed 8 bases, J shed 6 bases, and the junction held 9 bases outside the gene matches. CDR1 and CDR2 (germline): SNHLY, FYNNEI.

The chain joins TRBV28 to TRBJ2-5; TRBD1 aligns across 8 bases. The germline gives CDR1 MDHEN, CDR2 SYDVKM. V lost 6 bases to trimming and J lost 4 bases; unmatched junction nucleotides: 10. The CDR3 extends over 15 amino acids. CDR3 region: CASSPTDRVRETQYF. The CDR3 region has the DNA TGTGCCAGCAGCCCCACGGACAGGGTACGAGAGACCCAGTACTTC. Filled out from reference TRBV28 and TRBJ2-5, the complete variable domain reads DVKVTQSSRYLVKRTGEKVFLECVQDMDHENMFWYRQDPGLGLRLIYFSYDVKMKEKGDIPEGYSVSREKKERFSLILESASTNQTSMYLCASSPTDRVRETQYFGPGTRLLVL.

This clonotype was picked up many times. V usage is TRBV10-3 and J usage is TRBJ1-1; D is uncertain. Trimming removed 6 bases at V and 2 bases at J, with 10 bases between. There are 13 residues in the CDR3. From germline, CDR1 is ENHRY and CDR2 SYGVKD. CDR3 in amino acids: CAIRRELNTEAFF. The CDR3 DNA reads as TGTGCCATCAGACGGGAACTCAACACTGAAGCTTTCTTT.

The chain employs TRBV27 and TRBJ2-2, with 8 bases that match TRBD2. The CDR3 has 19 amino acids. Germline V gene data show CDR1 as MNHEY and CDR2 as SMNVEV (reference sequence). V shed 0 bases, J shed 8 bases, and the junction held 17 bases outside the gene matches. The CDR3 nucleotides are TGTGCCAGCAGTTTATCTAGAGGGAGGCGGGGGGCGAAGAATGGGGAGCTGTTTTTT. It codes for CASSLSRGRRGAKNGELFF.

The chain joins TRBV7-2 to TRBJ2-5; 11 nucleotides align to TRBD2. With 6 bases clipped from V and 3 bases from J, the junction kept 6 bases outside the gene matches. The length of the CDR3 is 15 residues. The germline gives CDR1 SGHTA, CDR2 FQGNSA. The CDR3 reads CASRQRLAGKETQYF. The CDR3 nucleotides are TGTGCCAGCAGACAAAGACTAGCGGGAAAAGAGACCCAGTACTTC.

At least ten counts were recorded for this clonotype. CDR3 protein: CASRLGDDSNNEQFF. CDR3 sequence (DNA): TGTGCCAGCAGGTTGGGTGATGACTCAAACAATGAGCAGTTCTTC. The chain is built from TRBV7-9 and TRBJ2-1; D uncertain. V lost 6 bases, J lost 5 bases, and 17 bases lay in between. The CDR3 length is 15 residues. Germline CDR1 is SEHNR and CDR2 is FQNEAQ (reference sequence).

The V gene is TRBV20-1, the J gene TRBJ2-2; perhaps TRBD1 as D (5 bases). V lost 2 bases to trimming and J lost 6 bases, with 10 bases between them. The CDR3 extends over 13 amino acids. Germline CDR1 reads DFQATT; CDR2 reads SNEGSKA (reference sequence). CDR3 sequence reads: CSARSRGSGELFF. The CDR3 DNA follows: TGCAGTGCTAGATCAAGGGGATCCGGGGAGCTGTTTTTT.

This clonotype occurred a few times. J is TRBJ2-7 and V is TRBV3-1; 9 bases agree with TRBD1. This CDR3 is built from 14 residues. The J segment lost 6 bases and the V segment lost 2 bases, leaving 5 bases of the junction unmatched. Germline CDR1 LGHDT, CDR2 YNNKEL (reference sequence). This chain's CDR3 is CASSQPGQGAEQYF. CDR3 nucleotides: TGTGCCAGCAGCCAACCGGGACAGGGAGCCGAGCAGTACTTC.

This chain uses TRBV3-1 with TRBJ1-4, with D unresolved. Trimming took 0 bases from V and 10 from J, leaving 6 bases between them. The CDR3 runs to 12 residues. Germline V gene sequence: CDR1 LGHDT, CDR2 YNNKEL (reference sequence). The CDR3 loop is CASSQEWLKLFF. The CDR3 DNA reads TGTGCCAGCAGCCAAGAGTGGTTAAAACTGTTTTTT.

The V and J genes are TRBV5-1 and TRBJ2-3, with D uncertain. The CDR3 loop spans 14 amino acids. The ends were cut back, 2 bases at V and 4 bases at J, with 11 bases in the middle. CDR1 is SGHRS, CDR2 YFSETQ, per germline. CDR3 sequence (DNA): TGCGCCAGCAGCTTCGCAGAAAACGCAGATACGCAGTATTTT. It is translated as CASSFAENADTQYF.

The chain employs TRBV27 and TRBJ1-6; D is perhaps TRBD1 (5 bases). V lost 8 bases and J lost 7, with 18 bases in between. CDR1 and CDR2 from the germline V gene are MNHEY and SMNVEV (reference sequence). This CDR3 has 15 residues. The CDR3 coding sequence is TGTGCCAGCTCCCTCGGACAAAATCGAAATTCACCCCTCCACTTT. Translating it yields CASSLGQNRNSPLHF.

This clonotype was picked up a small number of times. The chain is built from TRBV19 and TRBJ2-4; 10 bases fit TRBD1. The germline CDR1 and CDR2 sequences are LNHDA and SQIVND (reference sequence). This CDR3 region has 20 residues. With 1 base clipped from V and 8 bases from J, the junction kept 20 bases outside the gene matches. CDR3 DNA: TGTGCCAGTAGTATAGGGAGGGGGACAGGGGCGGACGGTCGTAATGACATTCAGTACTTC. It codes for CASSIGRGTGADGRNDIQYF. Full variable domain (rest looked up from reference TRBV19 and TRBJ2-4): DGGITQSPKYLFRKEGQNVTLSCEQNLNHDAMYWYRQDPGQGLRLIYYSQIVNDFQKGDIAEGYSVSREKKESFPLTVTSAQKNPTAFYLCASSIGRGTGADGRNDIQYFGAGTRLSVL.

The gene calls are TRBV4-1 and TRBJ2-3; 7 nucleotides match TRBD2. V was clipped by 6 bases and J by 7 bases; unmatched bases: 7. Germline-derived CDR1 and CDR2 are MGHRA and YSYEKL. The CDR3 spans 13 residues. CDR3 in DNA: TGCGCCAGCAGTTCCAGCGGGGTGAATACGCAGTATTTT. Its translation: CASSSSGVNTQYF.

This clonotype was picked up many times. The V gene is TRBV7-2, the J gene TRBJ2-1; 8 positions agree with TRBD2. CDR3 length: 15 residues. Germline CDR1 reads SGHTA; CDR2 reads FQGNSA. Trimming at V came to 6 bases and at J to 0 bases, leaving 4 bases not matched to a gene. This CDR3 reads CASRPSGSSYNEQFF. The DNA of the CDR3 is TGTGCCAGCAGACCCAGCGGGAGCTCCTACAATGAGCAGTTCTTC. The full variable domain, its missing parts supplied by reference TRBV7-2 and TRBJ2-1, is GAGVSQSPSNKVTEKGKDVELRCDPISGHTALYWYRQSLGQGLEFLIYFQGNSAPDKSGLPSDRFSAERTGGSVSTLTIQRTQQEDSAVYLCASRPSGSSYNEQFFGPGTRLTVL.